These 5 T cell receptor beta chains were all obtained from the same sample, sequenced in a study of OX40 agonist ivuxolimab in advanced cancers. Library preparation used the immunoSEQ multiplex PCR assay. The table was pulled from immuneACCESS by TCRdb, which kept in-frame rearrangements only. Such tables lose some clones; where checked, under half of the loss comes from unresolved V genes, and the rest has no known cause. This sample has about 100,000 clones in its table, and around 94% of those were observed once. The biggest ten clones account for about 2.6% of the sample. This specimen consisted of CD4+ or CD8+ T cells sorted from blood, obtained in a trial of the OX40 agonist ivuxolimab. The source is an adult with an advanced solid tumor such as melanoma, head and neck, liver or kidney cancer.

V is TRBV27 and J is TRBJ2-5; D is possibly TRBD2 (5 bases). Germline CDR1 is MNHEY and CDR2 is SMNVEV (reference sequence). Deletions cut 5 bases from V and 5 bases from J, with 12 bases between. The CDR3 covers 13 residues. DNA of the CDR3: TGTGCCAGCAGTGGGGAGACGGCGGAGACCCAGTACTTC. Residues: CASSGETAETQYF.

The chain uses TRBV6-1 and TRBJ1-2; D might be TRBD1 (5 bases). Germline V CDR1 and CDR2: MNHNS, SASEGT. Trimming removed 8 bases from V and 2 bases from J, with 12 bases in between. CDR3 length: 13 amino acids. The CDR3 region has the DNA TGTGCCAGCGAGGGACTTCTCAACTATGGCTACACCTTC. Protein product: CASEGLLNYGYTF.

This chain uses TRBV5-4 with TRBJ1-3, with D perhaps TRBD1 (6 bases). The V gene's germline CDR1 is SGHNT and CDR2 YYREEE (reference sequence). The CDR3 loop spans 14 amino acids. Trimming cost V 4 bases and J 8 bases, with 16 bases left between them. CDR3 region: CASSSNRVADTIYF. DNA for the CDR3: TGTGCCAGCAGCAGCAACAGGGTTGCGGACACCATATATTTT.

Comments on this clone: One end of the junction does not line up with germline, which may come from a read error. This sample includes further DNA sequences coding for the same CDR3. The CDR3 region has the DNA TGCGCCAGCAGCTTTATGACAGGGACTTACAATGAGCAGTTCTTC. Amino acids: CASSFMTGTYNEQFF. J is TRBJ2-1 and V is TRBV5-6, with D perhaps TRBD1 (7 bases). CDR1 SGHDT and CDR2 YYEEEE come from the germline V gene. The CDR3 loop spans 15 amino acids.

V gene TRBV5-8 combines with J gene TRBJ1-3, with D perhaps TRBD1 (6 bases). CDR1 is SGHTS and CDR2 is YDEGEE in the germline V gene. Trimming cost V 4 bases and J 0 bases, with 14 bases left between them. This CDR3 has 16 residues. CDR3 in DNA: TGTGCCAGCAGCGAGGGACACCTATCCTCTGGAAACACCATATATTTT. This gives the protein CASSEGHLSSGNTIYF.